This T cell receptor (beta chain) emerged from a study of OX40 agonist ivuxolimab in advanced cancers. At the level of the study: The study enrolled dose-escalation patients with hepatocellular carcinoma, melanoma, renal cell or head and neck cancer.

Concerning this clone: The antigen is unknown.

The CDR3 spans 13 residues. Trimming left V 2 bases short and J 4 bases short, with 8 bases between. Germline V gene lookup returns CDR1 MGHDK and CDR2 SYGVNS. Study-level results: Among the nonresponders, some also had low normalized T-cell clonal expansion. CD4+ T cells averaged fewer expanded clones than CD8+ T cells. CD4+ and CD8+ blood T cells expanded clonally by week 6 at 0.1 to 3.0 mg/kg.

Repertoires were generated with immunoSEQ multiplex PCR, while TCRdb's copy carries only in-frame clones and drops some. Of roughly 21,000 clones in the sample, around 90% are singletons; the top ten hold approximately 12%. This chain joins TRBV25-1 and TRBJ2-5; no definite D call. The sample here was CD4+ or CD8+ T cells sorted from blood, taken in a trial of the OX40 agonist ivuxolimab. The source is an adult with an advanced solid tumor such as melanoma, head and neck, liver or kidney cancer. The CDR3, as DNA: TGTGCCAGCAGTGAAGTTGTGGGAGAGACCCAGTACTTC. Amino acids: CASSEVVGETQYF.